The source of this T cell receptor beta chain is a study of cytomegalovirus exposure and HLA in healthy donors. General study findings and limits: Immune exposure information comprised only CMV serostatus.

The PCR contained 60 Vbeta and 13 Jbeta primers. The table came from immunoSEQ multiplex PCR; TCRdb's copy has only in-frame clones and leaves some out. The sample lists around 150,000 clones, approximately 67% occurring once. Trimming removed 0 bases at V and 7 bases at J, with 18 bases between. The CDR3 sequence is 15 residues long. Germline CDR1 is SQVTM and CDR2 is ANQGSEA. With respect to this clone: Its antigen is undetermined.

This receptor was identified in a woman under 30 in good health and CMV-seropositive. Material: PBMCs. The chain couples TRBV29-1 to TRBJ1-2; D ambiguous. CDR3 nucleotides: TGCAGCGTTGAAGATCACCGGGAGCCTCGTTCTGGCTACACCTTC. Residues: CSVEDHREPRSGYTF.